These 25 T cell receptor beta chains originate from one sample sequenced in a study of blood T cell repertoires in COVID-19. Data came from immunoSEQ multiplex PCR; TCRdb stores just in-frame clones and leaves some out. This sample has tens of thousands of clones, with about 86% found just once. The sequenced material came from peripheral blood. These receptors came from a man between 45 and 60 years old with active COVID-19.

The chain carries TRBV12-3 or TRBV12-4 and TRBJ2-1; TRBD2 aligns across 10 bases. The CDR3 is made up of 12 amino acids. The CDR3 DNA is TGTCGGGCTAGCGGGAGCCGGAGTGAGCAGTTCTTC. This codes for CRASGSRSEQFF.

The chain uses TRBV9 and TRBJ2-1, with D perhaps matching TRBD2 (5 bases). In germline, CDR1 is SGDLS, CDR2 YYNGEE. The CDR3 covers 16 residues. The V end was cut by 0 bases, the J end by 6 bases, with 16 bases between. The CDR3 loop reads CASSVGGQIEGNEQFF. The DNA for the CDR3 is TGTGCCAGCAGCGTAGGCGGTCAGATTGAGGGCAATGAGCAGTTCTTC.

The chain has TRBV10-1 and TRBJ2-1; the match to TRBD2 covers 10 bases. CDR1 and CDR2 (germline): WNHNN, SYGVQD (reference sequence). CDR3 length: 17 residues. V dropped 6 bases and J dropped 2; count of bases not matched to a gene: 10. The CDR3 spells CASRKAAGGTTYNEQFF. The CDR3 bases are TGCGCCAGCAGAAAAGCAGCGGGAGGGACCACCTACAATGAGCAGTTCTTC.

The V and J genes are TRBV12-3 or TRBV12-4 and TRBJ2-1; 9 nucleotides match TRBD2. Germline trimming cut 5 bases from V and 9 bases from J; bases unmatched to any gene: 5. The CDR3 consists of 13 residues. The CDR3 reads CASSLRRGGEQFF. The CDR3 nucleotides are TGTGCCAGCAGTCTCCGGCGGGGGGGTGAGCAGTTCTTC.

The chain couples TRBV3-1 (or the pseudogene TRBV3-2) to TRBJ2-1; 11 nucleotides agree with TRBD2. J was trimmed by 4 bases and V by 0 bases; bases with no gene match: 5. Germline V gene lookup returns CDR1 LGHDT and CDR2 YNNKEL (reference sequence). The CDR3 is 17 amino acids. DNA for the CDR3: TGTGCCAGCAGCCAAGATCTGACTAGCGGGATTTACAATGAGCAGTTCTTC. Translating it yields CASSQDLTSGIYNEQFF.

Here the CDR3 reads CASSPQGSGANVLTF. In DNA, the CDR3 is TGTGCCAGCAGCCCCCAGGGTTCTGGGGCCAACGTCCTGACTTTC. The chain carries TRBV11-3 and TRBJ2-6; tentative D call: TRBD1 (5 bases). Germline CDR1 is SGHNT and CDR2 is YENEEA. This CDR3 has 15 residues. V lost 5 bases and J lost 1, with 9 bases in between.

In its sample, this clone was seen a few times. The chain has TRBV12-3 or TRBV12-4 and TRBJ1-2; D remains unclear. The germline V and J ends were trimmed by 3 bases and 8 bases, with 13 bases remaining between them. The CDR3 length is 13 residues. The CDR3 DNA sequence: TGTGCCAGCAGTTTGGCGGAGCTTGGGGGCTACACCTTC. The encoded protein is CASSLAELGGYTF.

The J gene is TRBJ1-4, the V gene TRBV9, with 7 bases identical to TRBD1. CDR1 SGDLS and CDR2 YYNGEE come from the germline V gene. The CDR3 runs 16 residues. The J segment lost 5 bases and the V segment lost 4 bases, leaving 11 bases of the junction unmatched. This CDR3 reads CASSPRGDRVNEKLFF. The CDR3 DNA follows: TGTGCCAGCAGCCCGAGAGGGGACAGAGTAAATGAAAAACTGTTTTTT.

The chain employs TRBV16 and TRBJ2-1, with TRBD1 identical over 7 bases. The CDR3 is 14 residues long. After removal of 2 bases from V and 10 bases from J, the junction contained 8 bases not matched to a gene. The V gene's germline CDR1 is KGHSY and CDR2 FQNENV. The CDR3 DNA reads TGTGCCAGCAGCCAAAACCGCAGGGGGAACGAGCAGTTCTTC. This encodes CASSQNRRGNEQFF.

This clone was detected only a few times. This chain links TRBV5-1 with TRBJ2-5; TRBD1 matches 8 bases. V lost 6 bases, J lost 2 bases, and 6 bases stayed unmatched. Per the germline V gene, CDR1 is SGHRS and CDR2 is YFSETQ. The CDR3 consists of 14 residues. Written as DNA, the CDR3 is TGCGCCAGCACCCCAGGGGGCCAACAAGAGACCCAGTACTTC. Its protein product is CASTPGGQQETQYF.

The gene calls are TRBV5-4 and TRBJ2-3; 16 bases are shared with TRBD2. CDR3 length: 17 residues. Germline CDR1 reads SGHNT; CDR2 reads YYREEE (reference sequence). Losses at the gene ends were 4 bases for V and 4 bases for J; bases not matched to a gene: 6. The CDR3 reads CASSAGTSGRVADTQYF. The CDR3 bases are TGTGCCAGCAGCGCCGGGACTAGCGGGAGGGTGGCAGATACGCAGTATTTT.

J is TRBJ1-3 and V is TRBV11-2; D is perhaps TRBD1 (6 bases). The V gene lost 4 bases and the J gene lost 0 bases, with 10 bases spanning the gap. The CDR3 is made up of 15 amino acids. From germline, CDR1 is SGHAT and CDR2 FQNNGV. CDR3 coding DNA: TGTGCCAGCAGCTACCAGGGGTTCTCTGGAAACACCATATATTTT. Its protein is CASSYQGFSGNTIYF.

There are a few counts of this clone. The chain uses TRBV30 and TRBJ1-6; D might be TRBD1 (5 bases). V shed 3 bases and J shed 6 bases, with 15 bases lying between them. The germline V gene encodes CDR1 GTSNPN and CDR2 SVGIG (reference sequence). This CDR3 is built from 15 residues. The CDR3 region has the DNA TGTGCCTGGAGCAGTTCAACAGGTGGTAATTCACCCCTCCACTTT. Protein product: CAWSSSTGGNSPLHF.

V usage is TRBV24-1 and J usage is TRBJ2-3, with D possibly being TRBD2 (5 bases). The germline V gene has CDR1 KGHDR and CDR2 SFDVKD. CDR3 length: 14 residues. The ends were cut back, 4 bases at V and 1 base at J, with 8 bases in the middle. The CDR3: CATSETGGTDTQYF. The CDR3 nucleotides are TGTGCCACCAGTGAGACCGGGGGCACAGATACGCAGTATTTT.

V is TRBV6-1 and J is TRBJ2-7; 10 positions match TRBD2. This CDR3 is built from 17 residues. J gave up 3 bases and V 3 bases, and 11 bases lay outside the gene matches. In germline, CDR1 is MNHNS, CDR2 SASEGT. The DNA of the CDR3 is TGTGCCAGCAGTGACCCCTTAAGCGGGAGGGGGGTCTACGAGCAGTACGTC. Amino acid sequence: CASSDPLSGRGVYEQYV.

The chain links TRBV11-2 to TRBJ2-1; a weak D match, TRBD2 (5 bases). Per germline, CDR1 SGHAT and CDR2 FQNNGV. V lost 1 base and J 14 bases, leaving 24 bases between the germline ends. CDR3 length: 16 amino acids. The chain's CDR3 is CASSLVTTPGKKREFF. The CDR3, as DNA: TGTGCCAGCAGCTTAGTAACGACTCCCGGGAAAAAACGGGAGTTCTTC.

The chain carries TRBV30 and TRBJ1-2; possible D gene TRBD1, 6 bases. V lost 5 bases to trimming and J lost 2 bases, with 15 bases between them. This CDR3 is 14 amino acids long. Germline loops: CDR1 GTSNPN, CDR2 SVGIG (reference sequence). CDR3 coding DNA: TGTGCCTGGGGACGGGGGGGCTCCAACTATGGCTACACCTTC. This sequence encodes CAWGRGGSNYGYTF.

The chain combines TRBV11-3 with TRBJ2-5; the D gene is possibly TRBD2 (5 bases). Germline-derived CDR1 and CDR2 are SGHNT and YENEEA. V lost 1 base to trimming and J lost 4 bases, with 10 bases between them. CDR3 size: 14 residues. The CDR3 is CASSLAFGIETQYF. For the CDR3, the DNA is TGTGCCAGCAGCTTAGCGTTCGGGATAGAGACCCAGTACTTC. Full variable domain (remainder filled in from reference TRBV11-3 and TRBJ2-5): EAGVVQSPRYKIIEKKQPVAFWCNPISGHNTLYWYLQNLGQGPELLIRYENEEAVDDSQLPKDRFSAERLKGVDSTLKIQPAELGDSAVYLCASSLAFGIETQYFGPGTRLLVL.

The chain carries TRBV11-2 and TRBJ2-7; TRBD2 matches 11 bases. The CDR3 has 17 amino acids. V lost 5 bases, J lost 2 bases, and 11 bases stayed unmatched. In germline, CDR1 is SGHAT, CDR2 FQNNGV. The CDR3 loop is CASSHGTSGLIPYEQYF. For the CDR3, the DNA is TGTGCCAGCAGCCACGGGACTAGCGGTCTTATTCCCTACGAGCAGTACTTC.

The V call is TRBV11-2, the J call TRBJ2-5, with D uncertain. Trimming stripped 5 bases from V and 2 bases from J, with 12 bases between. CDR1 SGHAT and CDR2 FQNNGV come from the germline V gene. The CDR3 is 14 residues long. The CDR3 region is CASSIRGRQETQYF. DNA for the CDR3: TGTGCCAGCAGCATCCGCGGCAGACAAGAGACCCAGTACTTC.

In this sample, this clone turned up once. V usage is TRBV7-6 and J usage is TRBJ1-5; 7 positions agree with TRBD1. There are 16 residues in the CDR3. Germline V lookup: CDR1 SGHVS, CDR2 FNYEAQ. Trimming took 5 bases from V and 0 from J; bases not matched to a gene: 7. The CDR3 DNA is TGTGCCAGCAGCCCAGGGGGGCGGCTTAGCAATCAGCCCCAGCATTTT. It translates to CASSPGGRLSNQPQHF.

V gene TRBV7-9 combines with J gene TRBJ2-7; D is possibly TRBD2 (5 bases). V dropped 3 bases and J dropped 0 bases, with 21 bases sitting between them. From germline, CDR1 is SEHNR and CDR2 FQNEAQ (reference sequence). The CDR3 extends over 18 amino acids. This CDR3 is CASSFLAGTSTSSYEQYF. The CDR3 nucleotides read TGTGCCAGCAGCTTTCTGGCGGGTACTTCCACGAGCTCCTACGAGCAGTACTTC.

CDR3 sequence: CASSVGQGWGTEAFF. The CDR3 DNA reads as TGTGCCAGCAGCGTAGGCCAGGGATGGGGAACTGAAGCTTTCTTT. The chain combines TRBV9 with TRBJ1-1; D is perhaps TRBD1 (5 bases). CDR3 length: 15 residues. V was trimmed by 0 bases and J by 5 bases, leaving 14 bases between them. In germline, CDR1 is SGDLS, CDR2 YYNGEE.

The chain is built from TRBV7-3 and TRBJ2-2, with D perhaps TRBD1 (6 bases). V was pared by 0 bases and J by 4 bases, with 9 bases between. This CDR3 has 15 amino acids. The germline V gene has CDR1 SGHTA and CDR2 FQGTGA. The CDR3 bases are TGTGCCAGCAGCTTAACGACAGGAAGCACCGGGGAGCTGTTTTTT. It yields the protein CASSLTTGSTGELFF.

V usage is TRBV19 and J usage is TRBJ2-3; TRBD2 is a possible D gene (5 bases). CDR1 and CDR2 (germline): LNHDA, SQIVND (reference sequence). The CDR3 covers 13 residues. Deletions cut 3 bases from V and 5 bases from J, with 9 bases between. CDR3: CASSMLAGDTQYF. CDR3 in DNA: TGTGCCAGTAGTATGCTGGCGGGAGATACGCAGTATTTT.